This T cell receptor beta chain emerged from a study of cytomegalovirus exposure and HLA in healthy donors. The germline V gene encodes CDR1 SGHRS and CDR2 YFSETQ. This CDR3 contains 14 residues. Trimming left V 0 bases short and J 8 bases short, with 14 bases between. Study-wide results and caveats: About 87% or about 30% of the time was how often most TCR beta V segments were productive, according to an earlier analysis. It is likely that the observed cluster of highly shared sequence variants was a sequencing artifact. Across all donors, roughly uniform sequencing depth was an assumption of the presence/absence analyses.

PCR amplification relied on 60 Vbeta primers (plus 13 Jbeta primers). TCRdb's table, derived via immunoSEQ multiplex PCR, lists solely in-frame clones and lacks some. The table lists about 130,000 clones. Worth noting for this clone: Its antigen remains unidentified.

J is TRBJ1-2 and V is TRBV5-1, with D tentatively TRBD1 (5 bases). This sequence was found in a man aged 18 to 35 in good health and CMV-seronegative. Sequenced sample: PBMCs. The CDR3 nucleotides are TGCGCCAGCAGCTTGGAACGGGGGGAGGACGGCTACACCTTC. Protein sequence: CASSLERGEDGYTF.